The 6 T cell receptor beta chains presented below share a single source sample, sequenced in a study of blood T cell repertoires in COVID-19. Libraries were prepared by immunoSEQ multiplex PCR; TCRdb keeps only in-frame clonotypes and omits some of them. The data show 57,000 or so clones, about 70% seen once. Sequenced input: peripheral blood. The receptor source for this set is a man aged 50-60 years with active or convalescent COVID-19.

This chain's CDR3 is CAWRVQSARGALHF. The DNA for the CDR3 is TGTGCCTGGAGAGTCCAGTCGGCTAGAGGAGCCCTCCACTTT. V usage is TRBV30 and J usage is TRBJ1-6; D ambiguous. The V gene lost 3 bases and the J gene lost 14 bases, with 20 bases spanning the gap. The CDR3 is 14 residues long. CDR1 and CDR2 from the germline V gene are GTSNPN and SVGIG (reference sequence).

The chain links TRBV5-4 to TRBJ2-7, with 8 bases fitting TRBD2. The V segment lost 9 bases and the J segment 3 bases; nucleotides outside the gene matches: 11. From germline, CDR1 is SGHNT and CDR2 YYREEE (reference sequence). The CDR3 covers 14 residues. CDR3 sequence: CATTGREAVYEQYF. In nucleotides, the CDR3 is TGTGCCACCACTGGGCGGGAGGCCGTCTACGAGCAGTACTTC.

The chain joins TRBV2 to TRBJ2-2; D unclear. This CDR3 has 17 amino acids. V was trimmed by 1 base and J by 0 bases, leaving 12 bases between them. CDR1 and CDR2 from the germline V gene are SNHLY and FYNNEI. In DNA, the CDR3 is TGTGCCAGCAGTGAAGAAGATACGGTCGCGAACACCGGGGAGCTGTTTTTT. Encoded protein: CASSEEDTVANTGELFF.

This chain connects TRBV2 to TRBJ1-1; the D is unclear. V gave up 5 bases and J gave up 7 bases, with 5 bases separating them. The germline gives CDR1 SNHLY, CDR2 FYNNEI. This CDR3 region has 10 residues. The CDR3 protein is CASSSGEAFF. Here the CDR3 DNA reads TGTGCCAGCAGTTCCGGTGAAGCTTTCTTT.

As DNA, the CDR3 is TGTGCCAGCAGCTCCTCAGGGACAGCCTACGAGCAGTACTTC. Protein: CASSSSGTAYEQYF. The genes are TRBV7-8 and TRBJ2-7, with 7 bases matching TRBD1. With 4 bases clipped from V and 2 bases from J, the junction kept 5 bases outside the gene matches. This CDR3 has 14 amino acids. The germline V gene has CDR1 SGHVS and CDR2 FQNEAQ.

The V call is TRBV19, the J call TRBJ2-3; 7 nucleotides align to TRBD1. J gave up 2 bases and V 7 bases, and 12 bases lay outside the gene matches. Per germline, CDR1 LNHDA and CDR2 SQIVND (reference sequence). The length of the CDR3 is 16 residues. The CDR3 loop is CASTAGTAYFTDTQYF. The CDR3 DNA sequence: TGTGCCAGTACGGCCGGGACAGCTTACTTCACAGATACGCAGTATTTT.